This entry is about one T cell receptor (beta chain). In the same sample, other DNA sequences code for this CDR3. The V gene's germline CDR1 is SGHAT and CDR2 FQDESV (reference sequence). This CDR3 region has 16 residues. V was pared by 1 base and J by 1 base, with 8 bases between. This entry comes from a study of blood T cell repertoires in COVID-19. In the study overall: T cells, B-cell-depleted T cells, or PBMCs supplied cDNA or gDNA.

Those who participated ranged in age from roughly 18 to 100 years and resided in roughly 26 US areas. Grouping used clinical history reported by participants in a survey and questionnaire. Repertoires were generated with immunoSEQ multiplex PCR, while TCRdb's copy carries only in-frame clones and drops some. The table has 300,000 to 400,000 clones, 80% to 90% seen once. The V gene is TRBV11-1, the J gene TRBJ2-6; no clear D. This clonotype originated in a woman between 40 and 55 years old with acute COVID-19. Source material: PBMCs or T cells enriched from blood (not recorded which). As DNA, the CDR3 is TGTGCCAGCAGCTTAGTTCCGGGTTCTGGGGCCAACGTCCTGACTTTC. It codes for CASSLVPGSGANVLTF.